This TCR beta chain was captured in a study of blood T cell repertoires in COVID-19. Study background: Italy, Spain and the United States were the sources of the convalescent and acute COVID-19 samples. PBMCs, B-cell-depleted T cells, or T cells provided the cDNA or gDNA that made up the material.

Per the original methods: The authors estimated nucleated cell counts from reference gene primer amplification. This table comes from immunoSEQ multiplex PCR, and its TCRdb copy is limited to in-frame clones, with some not included. That table furnishes V, J and clone size, whereas the DNA furnished D and trimming. The data hold 300,000 to 350,000 clones, with 88% observed a single time. The receptor was isolated from a man aged 25-45 years who had recovered from COVID-19. The sample taken for sequencing was PBMCs or T cells enriched from blood (not recorded which).

This CDR3 is CASSLRQEFNYGYTF. The DNA of the CDR3 is TGTGCCAGCAGTTTACGACAGGAGTTTAACTATGGCTACACCTTC. This chain joins TRBV27 and TRBJ1-2, with D possibly being TRBD1 (6 bases). V lost 2 bases to trimming and J lost 1 base, with 11 bases between them. Germline CDR1 and CDR2: MNHEY and SMNVEV (reference sequence). CDR3 length: 15 amino acids.